The rows below give T cell receptor beta chains drawn from one sample of a study of cytomegalovirus exposure and HLA in healthy donors. Clones were read by immunoSEQ multiplex PCR, and TCRdb kept only the in-frame ones, dropping some. The table has about 120,000 clones, around 72% seen once. Sequenced input: PBMCs. The receptor source for this set is a man under 40 in good health and CMV-seronegative. Each CDR3 is given with its conserved first and last residue. D genes are given only for firm matches. Clone size is given for some rows only: seen once, a few or many times, or a class if the clone is expanded.

size	J	D	V	CDR3	DNA
NA	TRBJ2-3	NA	TRBV13	CASSTTRGSSTDTQYF	TGTGCCAGCTCAACCACAAGGGGGTCAAGCACAGATACGCAGTATTTT
NA	TRBJ1-3	NA	TRBV18	CASSRGGSSKGNTIYF	TGTGCCAGCTCACGGGGCGGTTCCTCGAAGGGAAACACCATATATTTT
NA	TRBJ2-1	TRBD2	TRBV14	CASSQEGASGGDNEQFF	TGTGCCAGCAGCCAAGAGGGCGCTAGCGGGGGGGACAATGAGCAGTTCTTC
NA	TRBJ1-1	NA	TRBV6-5	CASSYSLTENTEAFF	TGTGCCAGCAGTTACTCTCTTACAGAGAACACTGAAGCTTTCTTT
NA	TRBJ2-1	TRBD1	TRBV5-6	CASSLAWDRTRDEQFF	TGTGCCAGCAGCTTGGCTTGGGACAGGACTCGGGATGAGCAGTTCTTC
NA	TRBJ1-2	NA	TRBV5-5	CASRTGTYGYTF	TGTGCCAGCAGAACAGGGACCTATGGCTACACCTTC
NA	TRBJ1-5	NA	TRBV28	CASREGGDQPQHF	TGTGCCAGCAGGGAGGGAGGAGATCAGCCCCAGCATTTT
NA	TRBJ1-1	NA	TRBV9	CASSGGESEAFF	TGTGCCAGCAGCGGGGGCGAGAGTGAAGCTTTCTTT
NA	TRBJ2-7	TRBD1	TRBV13	CASSRVLVLGQGSHEQYF	TGTGCCAGCAGCAGAGTCCTCGTCCTCGGACAGGGGTCCCACGAGCAGTACTTC
NA	TRBJ1-4	NA	TRBV19	CASRWGQGAEKLFF	TGTGCCAGTAGATGGGGGCAGGGCGCTGAAAAACTGTTTTTT
NA	TRBJ1-4	NA	TRBV4-2	CASSQGGEANEKLFF	TGTGCCAGCAGCCAAGGCGGGGAGGCTAATGAAAAACTGTTTTTT
NA	TRBJ1-3	NA	TRBV7-9	CASSLLQGFSGNTIYF	TGTGCCAGCAGCCTATTACAGGGTTTCTCTGGAAACACCATATATTTT
once	TRBJ1-4	NA	TRBV28	CASRDIWEKLFF	TGTGCCAGCAGGGACATTTGGGAAAAACTGTTTTTT
NA	TRBJ1-3	TRBD1	TRBV19	CASSIGQGAGNTIYF	TGTGCCAGTAGTATCGGACAGGGGGCTGGAAACACCATATATTTT
few	TRBJ1-5	TRBD1	TRBV9	CASSLGQGDGQPQHF	TGTGCCAGCAGCTTAGGACAGGGTGATGGTCAGCCCCAGCATTTT
NA	TRBJ2-5	NA	TRBV20-1	CSARGRETQYF	TGCAGTGCTAGAGGGCGGGAGACCCAGTACTTC
once	TRBJ1-1	TRBD1	TRBV18	CASSLGTDVGNEAFF	TGTGCCAGCTCCCTCGGGACAGACGTCGGGAATGAAGCTTTCTTT
NA	TRBJ2-5	NA	TRBV7-2	CASRRGGGDLETQYF	TGTGCCAGCAGAAGGGGCGGGGGCGACCTGGAGACCCAGTACTTC
few	TRBJ1-2	NA	TRBV18	CASSPGRDNYGYTF	TGTGCCAGCTCACCAGGTCGGGATAACTATGGCTACACCTTC
NA	TRBJ1-1	TRBD1	TRBV29-1	CSEIGQGTEAFF	TGCAGCGAAATCGGACAGGGCACTGAAGCTTTCTTT
few	TRBJ2-7	NA	TRBV10-1	CASSARGGYEQYF	TGCGCCAGCAGCGCCCGAGGGGGCTACGAGCAGTACTTC
few	TRBJ1-1	NA	TRBV5-4	CASSLGGTLNTEAFF	TGTGCCAGCAGCTTGGGGGGGACACTGAACACTGAAGCTTTCTTT
NA	TRBJ1-5	NA	TRBV4-1	CASSQGTLANQPQHF	TGCGCCAGCAGCCAGGGGACTCTGGCCAATCAGCCCCAGCATTTT
NA	TRBJ2-7	TRBD2	TRBV7-8	CASSLVWLAGGWEQYF	TGTGCCAGCAGCTTAGTGTGGCTAGCGGGGGGGTGGGAGCAGTACTTC
few	TRBJ1-1	TRBD1	TRBV18	CASSPQRDRATEAFF	TGTGCCAGCTCACCACAGAGGGACAGGGCCACTGAAGCTTTCTTT
NA	TRBJ1-5	TRBD1	TRBV6-6	CASRPRGQGQPQHF	TGTGCCAGCCGACCCAGGGGGCAGGGTCAGCCCCAGCATTTT
NA	TRBJ2-1	NA	TRBV7-2	CASSSVGGTLYNEQFF	TGTGCCAGCAGCTCCGTGGGGGGAACTCTCTACAATGAGCAGTTCTTC
NA	TRBJ2-7	NA	TRBV2	CASSEDIGSYEQYF	TGTGCCAGCAGTGAAGATATCGGGTCCTACGAGCAGTACTTC
NA	TRBJ2-6	NA	TRBV5-1	CASSSRTLVGTYSGANVLTF	TGCGCCAGCAGCTCCAGGACTCTGGTGGGGACTTACTCTGGGGCCAACGTCCTGACTTTC
NA	TRBJ2-1	TRBD2	TRBV5-1	CASSLVASGNEQFF	TGCGCCAGCAGCTTGGTTGCTAGCGGCAATGAGCAGTTCTTC
NA	TRBJ1-6	TRBD1	TRBV6-5	CASSAGQENSPLHF	TGTGCCAGCAGTGCGGGACAGGAGAATTCACCCCTCCACTTT
NA	TRBJ1-2	TRBD1	TRBV28	CASSFRVGQAYGYTF	TGTGCCAGCAGTTTTAGGGTGGGACAGGCCTATGGCTACACCTTC
few	TRBJ1-1	TRBD1	TRBV7-9	CASSRDRVTEAFF	TGTGCCAGCAGCCGAGACAGGGTAACTGAAGCTTTCTTT
NA	TRBJ2-7	TRBD1	TRBV7-2	CASSLEGQGRHEQYF	TGTGCCAGCAGCTTAGAGGGACAGGGGCGGCACGAGCAGTACTTC
NA	TRBJ2-3	TRBD2	TRBV7-3	CASSLGASGGADTQYF	TGTGCCAGCAGCTTAGGGGCTAGCGGGGGTGCAGATACGCAGTATTTT
NA	TRBJ2-2	TRBD1	TRBV9	CASSEGTANTGELFF	TGTGCCAGCAGCGAAGGGACAGCGAACACCGGGGAGCTGTTTTTT
NA	TRBJ2-5	NA	TRBV7-9	CSSSRNFGTPAQETQYF	TGTTCCAGCAGTCGGAACTTTGGGACACCGGCCCAAGAGACCCAGTACTTC
NA	TRBJ1-1	TRBD1	TRBV29-1	CSVEEGGRETFF	TGCAGCGTTGAAGAAGGGGGCAGGGAAACTTTCTTT
NA	TRBJ1-1	NA	TRBV18	CASSRSAEPRNTEAFF	TGTGCCAGCTCACGCTCCGCGGAGCCCCGGAACACTGAAGCTTTCTTT
NA	TRBJ2-3	NA	TRBV27	CASSPGWSPWDTQYF	TGTGCCAGCAGTCCCGGGTGGAGTCCATGGGATACGCAGTATTTT
NA	TRBJ2-5	NA	TRBV21-1	CASSTTMDSSGETQYF	TGTGCCAGCAGCACCACCATGGACAGTTCAGGAGAGACCCAGTACTTC
few	TRBJ2-3	NA	TRBV19	CASSIQGPDTQYF	TGTGCCAGTAGTATACAGGGCCCAGATACGCAGTATTTT
NA	TRBJ2-1	TRBD1	TRBV10-2	CASSDRAGGPPNEQFF	TGCGCCAGCAGTGATCGGGCAGGGGGCCCTCCCAATGAGCAGTTCTTC
NA	TRBJ1-1	TRBD1	TRBV19	CASSSPGQGNTEAFF	TGTGCCAGTAGTTCTCCGGGACAGGGGAACACTGAAGCTTTCTTT
NA	TRBJ1-2	NA	TRBV10-3	CAISHQGYGYTF	TGTGCCATCAGTCATCAGGGATATGGCTACACCTTC
NA	TRBJ1-5	TRBD1	TRBV7-8	CASSPHPLGQISNQPQHF	TGTGCCAGCAGCCCACACCCACTGGGACAGATTAGCAATCAGCCCCAGCATTTT
NA	TRBJ1-4	TRBD1	TRBV2	CASRPDRGWDEKLFF	TGTGCCAGCAGACCTGACAGGGGCTGGGATGAAAAACTGTTTTTT
NA	TRBJ2-7	NA	TRBV6-6	CASSYGRGGYEQYF	TGTGCCAGCAGTTACGGCAGGGGCGGATACGAGCAGTACTTC
NA	TRBJ1-1	TRBD1	TRBV30	CAWRKDRGLGWGNTEAFF	TGTGCCTGGAGAAAGGACAGGGGGCTCGGGTGGGGGAACACTGAAGCTTTCTTT
NA	TRBJ1-5	NA	TRBV5-1	CASSLLGLNQPQHF	TGCGCCAGCAGCTTGCTGGGGCTAAATCAGCCCCAGCATTTT
NA	TRBJ2-3	TRBD2	TRBV5-6	CASSRGDRRLRFTDTQYF	TGTGCCAGCAGTCGGGGGGATAGGCGTCTGAGATTCACAGATACGCAGTATTTT
NA	TRBJ2-7	NA	TRBV29-1	CSVEMTNSYEQYF	TGCAGCGTTGAGATGACAAATTCCTACGAGCAGTACTTC
once	TRBJ1-2	TRBD1	TRBV28	CASSLRGQGFGYGYTF	TGTGCCAGCAGTTTAAGGGGACAGGGGTTTGGCTATGGCTACACCTTC
NA	TRBJ2-7	NA	TRBV28	CASTNAARYYEQYF	TGTGCCAGCACCAACGCTGCTCGGTATTACGAGCAGTACTTC
NA	TRBJ2-2	TRBD2	TRBV18	CASSQKTSQNTGELFF	TGTGCCAGCTCCCAGAAGACTAGCCAGAATACCGGGGAGCTGTTTTTT
NA	TRBJ2-3	NA	TRBV7-3	CASSSMGGRSDTQYF	TGTGCCAGCAGCTCAATGGGGGGGCGATCAGATACGCAGTATTTT
NA	TRBJ1-1	NA	TRBV28	CASTNGWGREF	TGTGCCAGCACCAATGGATGGGGGCGCGAATTC
NA	TRBJ2-5	NA	TRBV5-4	CASSLKDSLETQYF	TGTGCCAGCAGCCTGAAAGACAGCCTGGAGACCCAGTACTTC
few	TRBJ1-1	NA	TRBV7-6	CASSFGEIGNTEAFF	TGTGCCAGCAGCTTTGGGGAGATAGGGAACACTGAAGCTTTCTTT
NA	TRBJ2-7	NA	TRBV19	CASSARLTGNYEQYF	TGTGCCAGTAGTGCCCGCCTAACAGGGAACTACGAGCAGTACTTC